This is a list of T cell receptor beta chains from one sample in a study of post-analysis software for immune sequencing data. TCRdb recomputed calls from the PCR reads with MiXCR, one row per CDR3 protein. This sample has a few hundred thousand distinct CDR3 sequences; approximately 33% occur once, and the top ten carry around 15%. The sequenced material came from blood. The receptors originated from a girl aged 5-17 years with multiple sclerosis. Both conserved end residues are part of each CDR3. The D gene is left open where the match is weak. A row's size may be missing; if present it is once, few, many or a size class.

>TRBD2|TRBV12-3/TRBV12-4|-|TRBJ2-3
CASSLGRGTSGADAEYF
TGTGCCAGCAGTTTAGGTAGGGGGACTAGCGGCGCAGATGCGGAGTATTTT
>-|TRBV27|few|TRBJ2-7
CASSSGGPAYEQYF
TGTGCCAGCAGTTCCGGGGGGCCAGCCTACGAGCAGTACTTC
>TRBD1|TRBV2|-|TRBJ1-4
CASSLRQGLFF
TGTGCCAGCAGCCTAAGACAGGGACTGTTTTTT
>TRBD1|TRBV28|-|TRBJ2-4
CASRQGFKNIQYF
TGTGCCAGCAGACAGGGGTTCAAAAACATTCAGTACTTC
>TRBD1|TRBV29-1|-|TRBJ2-1
CSVVRGRGNEQFF
TGCAGCGTCGTCAGGGGGCGAGGCAATGAGCAGTTCTTC
>TRBD2|TRBV4-3|-|TRBJ2-3
CASSQGGLAGGDTQYF
TGCGCCAGCAGCCAAGGCGGACTAGCGGGGGGGGATACGCAGTATTTT
>-|TRBV5-1|-|TRBJ1-2
CASSLVAEGGYTF
TGCGCCAGCAGCTTGGTTGCCGAGGGTGGCTACACCTTC
>-|TRBV20-1|-|TRBJ2-1
CSARDRLHNEQFF
TGCAGTGCTAGAGATCGTTTGCACAATGAGCAGTTCTTC
>-|TRBV24-1|-|TRBJ2-5
CATSDPSGPETQYF
TGTGCCACCAGTGACCCGTCTGGCCCAGAGACCCAGTACTTC
>-|TRBV29-1|few|TRBJ1-3
CSVEGRGGNTIYF
TGCAGCGTTGAAGGGAGGGGTGGAAACACCATATATTTT
>TRBD2|TRBV4-3|-|TRBJ2-3
CASSPRTLAGGGDTQYF
TGCGCCAGCAGCCCAAGGACCCTAGCGGGGGGCGGGGATACGCAGTATTTT
>TRBD1|TRBV5-1|few|TRBJ1-1
CASSRETGGNTEAFF
TGCGCCAGCTCGAGGGAGACAGGGGGGAACACTGAAGCTTTCTTT
>-|TRBV2|few|TRBJ2-7
CASSEWRYEQYF
TGTGCCAGCAGTGAATGGCGGTACGAGCAGTACTTC
>-|TRBV28|few|TRBJ2-1
CASSPGTRRNEQFF
TGTGCCAGCAGTCCAGGGACGCGGAGGAATGAGCAGTTCTTC
>-|TRBV11-2|-|TRBJ2-3
CASSLGYGSAQGTDTQYF
TGTGCCAGCAGCTTAGGTTATGGGTCCGCCCAAGGCACAGATACGCAGTATTTT
>-|TRBV9|-|TRBJ2-3
CASSVAGTYTDTQYF
TGTGCCAGCAGCGTAGCTGGGACTTATACAGATACGCAGTATTTT
>TRBD1|TRBV4-1|few|TRBJ2-1
CASSQGGTGGRRYSYNEQFF
TGCGCCAGCAGCCAAGGTGGGACAGGGGGTCGTCGATACTCCTACAATGAGCAGTTCTTC
>-|TRBV5-1|-|TRBJ2-1
CASSRDQSYNEQFF
TGCGCCAGCAGCCGGGACCAATCCTACAATGAGCAGTTCTTC
>TRBD1|TRBV4-1|many|TRBJ2-7
CASSHPGQGNGEQYF
TGCGCCAGCAGCCATCCGGGACAGGGGAATGGCGAGCAGTACTTC
>TRBD1|TRBV5-1|-|TRBJ1-4
CASSSSGTEGEKLFF
TGCGCCAGCAGCAGCTCCGGGACAGAGGGCGAAAAACTGTTTTTT
>-|TRBV7-9|once|TRBJ2-7
CSSSPTLSAASTYEQYF
TGTTCCAGCAGCCCTACGCTCTCGGCAGCCTCAACCTACGAGCAGTACTTC
>-|TRBV20-1|few|TRBJ2-7
CSAFSGSTYEQYF
TGCAGTGCCTTCTCGGGTTCTACCTACGAGCAGTACTTC
>TRBD2|TRBV9|few|TRBJ2-5
CASSVAPGLGAQETQYF
TGTGCCAGCAGCGTAGCCCCGGGACTAGGAGCACAAGAGACCCAGTACTTC
>TRBD1|TRBV7-6|-|TRBJ2-1
CASSSPTGASYNEQFF
TGTGCCAGCAGCTCCCCGACAGGGGCCTCCTACAATGAGCAGTTCTTC
>-|TRBV28|few|TRBJ2-7
CASRRGLCEQYF
TGTGCCAGCAGGCGGGGACTCTGCGAGCAGTACTTC
>-|TRBV29-1|few|TRBJ2-1
CSVVYGNEQFF
TGCAGCGTTGTATACGGGAATGAGCAGTTCTTC
>-|TRBV11-2|-|TRBJ2-1
CASSPSYSQETQFF
TGTGCCAGCAGCCCCTCCTACAGCCAAGAGACCCAGTTCTTC
>-|TRBV7-9|-|TRBJ2-1
CASSKPGLSYNGQFF
TGTGCCAGCAGCAAGCCGGGTCTCTCCTACAATGGGCAGTTCTTC
>TRBD1|TRBV11-2|-|TRBJ2-5
CASSLGTGGPRSGQYF
TGTGCCAGCAGCTTAGGGACAGGGGGCCCTCGAAGCGGGCAGTACTTC
>-|TRBV4-1|few|TRBJ2-4
CASSPLPGLAKNIQYF
TGCGCCAGCAGCCCCTTACCGGGCCTAGCCAAAAACATTCAGTACTTC
>TRBD2|TRBV27|-|TRBJ2-5
CASSLLQPSGGAETQYF
TGTGCCAGCAGTTTATTACAACCTAGCGGGGGGGCGGAGACCCAGTACTTC
>-|TRBV29-1|few|TRBJ2-7
CSVEQQGAGYEQYF
TGCAGCGTTGAGCAACAGGGTGCCGGCTACGAGCAGTACTTC
>-|TRBV5-6|-|TRBJ2-5
CASSLEGGIETQYF
TGTGCCAGCAGCTTGGAAGGAGGGATCGAGACCCAGTACTTC
>-|TRBV7-2|once|TRBJ2-1
CASSPTGPSYNEQFF
TGTGCCAGCAGCCCAACAGGGCCCTCCTACAATGAGCAGTTCTTC
>-|TRBV7-9|-|TRBJ1-4
CASSLDATNEKLFF
TGTGCCAGCAGCTTGGACGCAACTAATGAAAAACTGTTTTTT
>-|TRBV20-1|once|TRBJ2-2
CSARAEWKTGELFF
TGCAGTGCTAGAGCGGAATGGAAAACCGGGGAGCTGTTTTTT
>-|TRBV12-3/TRBV12-4|few|TRBJ1-1
CASSPYSRTEAFF
TGTGCCAGCAGTCCTTACTCGAGGACTGAAGCTTTCTTT
>-|TRBV5-1|few|TRBJ2-1
CASSLFGVYNEQFF
TGCGCCAGCAGCTTGTTTGGGGTCTACAATGAGCAGTTCTTC
>-|TRBV6-1|few|TRBJ2-7
CASSERTHSNYEQYF
TGTGCCAGCAGTGAAAGGACACATAGTAACTACGAGCAGTACTTC
>TRBD1|TRBV12-3/TRBV12-4|-|TRBJ2-3
CASSPWTGGGTDTQYF
TGTGCCAGCAGCCCGTGGACAGGGGGCGGCACAGATACGCAGTATTTT
>-|TRBV28|few|TRBJ2-7
CASSARDDFSHEQYF
TGTGCCAGCAGTGCCCGGGATGACTTCTCCCACGAGCAGTACTTC
>-|TRBV20-1|few|TRBJ2-1
CSARGDLSSYNEQFF
TGCAGTGCTAGGGGTGACTTGAGCTCCTACAATGAGCAGTTCTTC
>TRBD1|TRBV24-1|-|TRBJ2-7
CATSPGQGAYEQYF
TGTGCCACCAGTCCAGGACAGGGGGCTTACGAGCAGTACTTC
>-|TRBV5-1|many|TRBJ2-7
CASSLGQGSYEQYF
TGCGCCAGCAGCTTGGGCCAAGGCTCCTACGAGCAGTACTTC
>-|TRBV5-1|many|TRBJ2-3
CASSVGQADTQYF
TGCGCCAGCAGCGTTGGACAAGCGGATACGCAGTATTTT
>TRBD1|TRBV7-2|few|TRBJ2-5
CASSSDMTGMETQYF
TGTGCCAGCAGCTCCGACATGACAGGGATGGAGACCCAGTACTTC
>-|TRBV6-1|-|TRBJ1-5
CASSYRDLSNQPQHF
TGTGCCAGCAGCTACCGGGACCTTAGCAATCAGCCCCAGCATTTT
>TRBD1|TRBV2|-|TRBJ2-1
CASRDTGGSYNEQFF
TGTGCCAGCAGGGACACAGGGGGCTCCTACAATGAGCAGTTCTTC
>TRBD2|TRBV7-2|-|TRBJ2-7
CASSLTGTRDEQYF
TGTGCCAGCAGCCTAACCGGGACTAGGGACGAGCAGTACTTC
>TRBD1|TRBV6-5|-|TRBJ1-4
CASSFRTGLNEKLFF
TGTGCCAGCAGTTTCCGGACAGGGTTGAATGAAAAACTGTTTTTT